This T cell receptor beta chain was obtained from a study of persistence of HIV-infected CD4 T cells. Lysates of CMV-infected fibroblasts at 10 ug/mL stimulated these cells. Sorting of responding CD4+ T cells relied on upregulated CD40 ligand together with CD69. The libraries were made with immunoSEQ version 4 in survey mode. Here immunoSEQ multiplex PCR was the method, and the copy in TCRdb shows in-frame clones only, minus some. The table records roughly 17,000 clones, around three fifths of them present only once. V dropped 4 bases and J dropped 6 bases, with 16 bases sitting between them. The germline V gene encodes CDR1 SGDLS and CDR2 YYNGEE. This CDR3 comprises 14 residues. This clone is classed as medium-sized. What it binds is unknown.

The chain carries TRBV9 and TRBJ1-2, with D possibly matching TRBD1 (5 bases). Sequenced here: CD4+ T cells sorted from PBMCs after 18-hour stimulation, sampled from a patient who received antiretroviral therapy. The clonotype comes from an adult woman with HIV who was CMV-seropositive. CDR3 coding DNA: TGTGCCAGCAGCCCCAAGACAGCGAGTCATGGCTACACCTTC. As protein: CASSPKTASHGYTF.